The source of this T cell receptor beta chain is a study of CD8 T cells in Susac syndrome. TCR beta sequencing covered blood CD8+ and CD4+ T cells. Treatment-naive patients with stable or active relapsing-remitting disease served as multiple sclerosis controls. As regards this clonotype: Its target is unknown.

Reverse transcription used roughly 0.45 to 1 ug RNA and random hexamers. TCRdb analysed the immunoSEQ multiplex PCR reads with MiXCR anew, one entry per CDR3 protein. The table includes about 400,000 distinct CDR3 sequences, 75% to 90% detected once. Study conclusions and caveats: The study's TCR sequencing and HLA analysis drew on a certain number of individuals. That number was acknowledged as relatively small.

Germline loops: CDR1 SGHVS, CDR2 FNYEAQ. This CDR3 contains 15 residues. Trimming cost V 5 bases and J 3 bases; bases outside gene matches: 6. The V call is TRBV7-6, the J call TRBJ2-1, with 8 bases matching TRBD2. This TCR was recovered from a human donor with multiple sclerosis. The sample consisted of CD8+ T cells from PBMCs. For the CDR3, the DNA is TGTGCCAGCAGCCACACCCGGGGGGGCTACAATGAGCAGTTCTTC. Residues: CASSHTRGGYNEQFF.